This entry describes one T cell receptor beta chain. Its antigen is as yet unknown. These data come from a study of OX40 agonist ivuxolimab in advanced cancers. Overall study results and limits: Averaging showed that CD8+ T cells had more expanded clones than CD4+ did. In the 0.1 to 3.0 mg/kg range, CD4+ and CD8+ blood T cells had expanded clonally by week 6. Still undetermined is the antigen specificity of the expanded peripheral T cells.

The assay was immunoSEQ multiplex PCR, and TCRdb's table has in-frame clones only and misses some. This sample has 50,000 to 65,000 clones, with more than 85% found just once. Germline values: CDR1 MGHRA, CDR2 YSYEKL. CDR3 length: 14 amino acids. V shed 0 bases and J shed 11 bases, with 16 bases lying between them. The receptor's source is an adult with an advanced solid tumor such as melanoma, head and neck, liver or kidney cancer. Material: CD4+ or CD8+ T cells sorted from blood, obtained in a trial of the OX40 agonist ivuxolimab. V is TRBV4-1 and J is TRBJ1-1; D is unclear. The CDR3 loop reads CASSQDSAGGGAFF. The CDR3 coding sequence is TGCGCCAGCAGCCAAGATTCGGCGGGTGGAGGGGCTTTCTTT.